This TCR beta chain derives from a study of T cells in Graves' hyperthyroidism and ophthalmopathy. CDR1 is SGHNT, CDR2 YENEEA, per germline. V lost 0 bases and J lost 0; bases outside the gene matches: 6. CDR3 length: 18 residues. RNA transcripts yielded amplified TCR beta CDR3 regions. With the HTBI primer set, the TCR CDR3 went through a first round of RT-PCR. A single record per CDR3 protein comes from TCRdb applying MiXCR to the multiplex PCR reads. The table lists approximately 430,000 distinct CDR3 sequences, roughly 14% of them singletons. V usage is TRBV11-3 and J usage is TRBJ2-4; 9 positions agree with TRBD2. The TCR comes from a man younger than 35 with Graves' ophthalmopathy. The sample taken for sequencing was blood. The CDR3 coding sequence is TGTGCCAGCAGCTTAGAAGGAGCGGGGGGTCTAGCCAAAAACATTCAGTACTTC. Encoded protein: CASSLEGAGGLAKNIQYF.